These 21 T cell receptor beta chains were all obtained from the same sample, sequenced in a study of a mutant IDH1 vaccine in newly diagnosed glioma. The table came from immunoSEQ multiplex PCR; TCRdb's copy has only in-frame clones and leaves some out. The top ten clones hold approximately 2% of a sample with some 51,000 clones, just under 80% of them seen once. Specified time point: week 5, during vaccination. Each dose of the vaccine consisted of 300 ug of mutant IDH1 20-mer peptide, with topical imiquimod. These TCRs' antigens remain unknown. The material sequenced was PBMCs, taken from a glioma patient whose treatment included an IDH1 peptide vaccine. The source of these receptors is a woman aged 40 to 50 with glioma.

The chain joins TRBV7-9 to TRBJ1-2; possible D gene TRBD1, 5 bases. This CDR3 is built from 15 residues. Trimming stripped 5 bases from V and 3 bases from J, with 16 bases between. Germline V gene data show CDR1 as SEHNR and CDR2 as FQNEAQ (reference sequence). The CDR3 bases are TGTGCCAGCAGCCCCAGGGAGTCCAGCTACTATGGCTACACCTTC. It yields the protein CASSPRESSYYGYTF.

This chain joins TRBV5-4 and TRBJ2-5, with 8 bases identical to TRBD2. There are 14 residues in the CDR3. J lost 5 bases, V lost 4 bases, and 7 bases had no gene match. The germline V gene has CDR1 SGHNT and CDR2 YYREEE (reference sequence). The CDR3 here is CASSATSAGETQYF. The CDR3, as DNA: TGTGCCAGCAGCGCGACTAGCGCCGGGGAGACCCAGTACTTC.

V usage is TRBV19 and J usage is TRBJ1-2, with no clear D. V lost 3 bases to trimming and J lost 4 bases, with 9 bases between them. In germline, CDR1 is LNHDA, CDR2 SQIVND (reference sequence). The CDR3 is made up of 13 amino acids. Here the CDR3 DNA reads TGTGCCAGTAGTATTGGGCAAGCCTATGGCTACACCTTC. It translates to CASSIGQAYGYTF.

The V gene is TRBV5-6, the J gene TRBJ2-3, with no clear D. This CDR3 has 13 amino acids. CDR1 and CDR2 from the germline V gene are SGHDT and YYEEEE. Deletions cut 0 bases from V and 6 bases from J, with 8 bases between. CDR3 in amino acids: CASSLDRVDTQYF. The CDR3 region has the DNA TGTGCCAGCAGCTTGGACCGGGTCGATACGCAGTATTTT.

The chain uses TRBV10-3 and TRBJ1-2; unclear D gene. Germline values: CDR1 ENHRY, CDR2 SYGVKD. V was shortened by 0 bases and J by 0 bases, with 5 bases between the two germline ends. The CDR3 is 14 residues long. CDR3 coding DNA: TGTGCCATCAGTGAGTCGCGGGCTAACTATGGCTACACCTTC. Encoded protein: CAISESRANYGYTF.

The CDR3 region has the DNA TGTGCCAGCAGCAAGGGACCGTACATGTTTTTT. Encoded protein: CASSKGPYMFF. J is TRBJ2-2 and V is TRBV7-9; possibly TRBD1 or TRBD2 for D (5 bases each). Trimming left V 5 bases short and J 15 bases short, with 13 bases between. Germline CDR1 SEHNR, CDR2 FQNEAQ (reference sequence). The CDR3 consists of 11 residues.

V and J are TRBV11-3 and TRBJ1-6; D might be TRBD1 (5 bases). The length of the CDR3 is 19 residues. Trimming pared 0 bases from V and 0 bases from J, leaving 15 bases between. Germline V gene data show CDR1 as SGHNT and CDR2 as YENEEA. CDR3 in DNA: TGTGCCAGCAGCTTAGAAGACAGACCTCTATCCTCCTATAATTCACCCCTCCACTTT. This encodes CASSLEDRPLSSYNSPLHF.

This sequence joins TRBV9 and TRBJ1-1, with D maybe TRBD1 (6 bases). Trimming removed 4 bases from V and 1 base from J, with 14 bases in between. Germline CDR1 and CDR2: SGDLS and YYNGEE. CDR3 length: 15 residues. The CDR3, as DNA: TGTGCCAGCAGCCCCTTAGGGGGGAAGAACACTGAAGCTTTCTTT. Its translation is CASSPLGGKNTEAFF.

The chain combines TRBV19 with TRBJ2-1, with 8 bases that match TRBD2. J lost 2 bases, V lost 5 bases, and 5 bases had no gene match. Germline V lookup: CDR1 LNHDA, CDR2 SQIVND (reference sequence). CDR3 size: 15 residues. In nucleotides, the CDR3 is TGTGCCAGTAGTTCGAGCGGGGGACCCTACAATGAGCAGTTCTTC. As protein: CASSSSGGPYNEQFF.

The chain combines TRBV5-1 with TRBJ1-1, with unresolved D. CDR3 length: 13 residues. Per the germline V gene, CDR1 is SGHRS and CDR2 is YFSETQ. V was pared by 7 bases and J by 5 bases, with 15 bases between. The CDR3: CASLGNAGTEAFF. The DNA of the CDR3 is TGCGCCAGCTTGGGCAACGCGGGGACTGAAGCTTTCTTT. Based on the CDR3 plus reference TRBV5-1 and TRBJ1-1, the full variable domain is KAGVTQTPRYLIKTRGQQVTLSCSPISGHRSVSWYQQTPGQGLQFLFEYFSETQRNKGNFPGRFSGRQFSNSRSEMNVSTLELGDSALYLCASLGNAGTEAFFGQGTRLTVV.

The rearrangement uses TRBV7-9 and TRBJ2-7, with D unclear. The CDR3 sequence is 13 residues long. V was clipped by 3 bases and J by 6 bases, with 12 bases between them. Germline V CDR1 and CDR2: SEHNR, FQNEAQ (reference sequence). The CDR3 DNA reads TGTGCCAGCAGCTTGGGTGAGTCTCGCGAGCAGTACTTC. It is translated as CASSLGESREQYF.

V is TRBV2 and J is TRBJ2-1; 9 bases map to TRBD1. CDR3 length: 14 amino acids. From germline, CDR1 is SNHLY and CDR2 FYNNEI. Trimming at V came to 8 bases and at J to 8 bases, leaving 10 bases not matched to a gene. CDR3 in DNA: TGTGCCAGCCGCGCCGGGACAGGGAGGGATGAGCAGTTCTTC. Translation gives CASRAGTGRDEQFF.

The CDR3 bases are TGCGCCAGCAGTCGGATTACTAGCGGGGAATACGAGCAGTACTTC. Amino acid sequence: CASSRITSGEYEQYF. This sequence joins TRBV4-1 and TRBJ2-7, with 10 bases identical to TRBD2. After removal of 6 bases from V and 4 bases from J, the junction contained 9 bases not matched to a gene. The germline CDR1 and CDR2 sequences are MGHRA and YSYEKL. CDR3 length: 15 residues.

This sequence joins TRBV6-5 and TRBJ2-5, with TRBD2 as a possible D gene (5 bases). Germline CDR1 is MNHEY and CDR2 is SVGAGI. The CDR3 contains 12 residues. V was trimmed by 5 bases and J by 4 bases, leaving 8 bases between them. CDR3 residues: CASSREGETQYF. The DNA for the CDR3 is TGTGCCAGCAGTCGGGAAGGAGAGACCCAGTACTTC.

V and J are TRBV6-1 and TRBJ1-1; 7 nucleotides match TRBD1. The CDR3 is made up of 12 amino acids. Germline CDR1 is MNHNS and CDR2 is SASEGT. With 6 bases clipped from V and 5 bases from J, the junction kept 3 bases outside the gene matches. The CDR3 region has the DNA TGTGCCAGCAGGCAGACAGGGACTGAAGCTTTCTTT. Translated: CASRQTGTEAFF.

V gene TRBV18 combines with J gene TRBJ2-7, with D perhaps assigned TRBD1 or TRBD2 (6 bases each). Germline V gene lookup returns CDR1 KGHSH and CDR2 LQKENI. This CDR3 contains 16 residues. V was shortened by 6 bases and J by 0 bases, with 18 bases between the two germline ends. The CDR3 is CASSPIPGASSYEQYF. DNA of the CDR3: TGTGCCAGCTCCCCTATCCCGGGGGCCAGCTCCTACGAGCAGTACTTC. The complete variable domain, with remaining parts taken from reference TRBV18 and TRBJ2-7, reads NAGVMQNPRHLVRRRGQEARLRCSPMKGHSHVYWYRQLPEEGLKFMVYLQKENIIDESGMPKERFSAEFPKEGPSILRIQQVVRGDSAAYFCASSPIPGASSYEQYFGPGTRLTVT.

This clone was picked up a small number of times. The gene calls are TRBV19 and TRBJ1-1; no firm D call. V lost 3 bases and J 2 bases, leaving 7 bases between the germline ends. Germline CDR1 and CDR2: LNHDA and SQIVND (reference sequence). This CDR3 is 13 amino acids long. CDR3 amino acids: CASSMARNTEAFF. The CDR3 nucleotides read TGTGCCAGTAGTATGGCCCGAAACACTGAAGCTTTCTTT.

The chain employs TRBV9 and TRBJ2-3; TRBD2 matches 7 bases. In germline, CDR1 is SGDLS, CDR2 YYNGEE. The CDR3 loop spans 16 amino acids. J gave up 2 bases and V 0 bases, and 6 bases lay outside the gene matches. CDR3 residues: CASSVGTGRDTDTQYF. CDR3 coding DNA: TGTGCCAGCAGCGTAGGGACGGGGAGGGACACAGATACGCAGTATTTT.

This clone was seen only once. The chain joins TRBV7-9 to TRBJ2-2; no definite D call. The ends were cut back, 5 bases at V and 5 bases at J, with 21 bases in the middle. This CDR3 region has 17 residues. The germline gives CDR1 SEHNR, CDR2 FQNEAQ (reference sequence). CDR3 amino acids: CASSRSPRDVTTGELFF. The CDR3 region has the DNA TGTGCCAGCAGCCGGTCCCCCCGTGACGTAACGACCGGGGAGCTGTTTTTT.

The chain is built from TRBV11-2 and TRBJ1-2, with 8 bases fitting TRBD1. With 0 bases clipped from V and 0 bases from J, the junction kept 3 bases outside the gene matches. Germline V gene lookup returns CDR1 SGHAT and CDR2 FQNNGV. The CDR3 is 16 amino acids. The CDR3 coding sequence is TGTGCCAGCAGCTTAGATGGGACAGGTGCTAACTATGGCTACACCTTC. This encodes CASSLDGTGANYGYTF.

This clone was detected only once. In DNA, the CDR3 is TGTGCCATCAGACCCGGGATCGACGGCTACGAGCAGTACTTC. Its translation: CAIRPGIDGYEQYF. The chain joins TRBV10-3 to TRBJ2-7; D might be TRBD2 (5 bases). V lost 6 bases, J lost 3 bases, and 15 bases lay in between. This CDR3 has 14 residues. Germline assignment: CDR1 ENHRY and CDR2 SYGVKD.